This T cell receptor beta chain was sequenced for a study of beta chain features in type 1 diabetes. Study-level results: In comparison with healthy donors, patients had naive, central memory and Treg TCRB repertoires that appeared more similar.

The CDR3 spans 15 residues. The germline V gene encodes CDR1 SGDLS and CDR2 YYNGEE. V shed 6 bases and J shed 0 bases, with 13 bases lying between them. On this clone itself: What it binds is unknown.

Sorted populations all exceeded 95% purity. Expressed TCRB transcripts were sequenced after all isolated RNA was converted to cDNA. Libraries were prepared by immunoSEQ multiplex PCR; TCRdb keeps only in-frame clonotypes and omits some of them. The sample gives under 400,000 clones, over 10% of which show up once; 0.017% is in the top ten. The sample was naive CD4+ T cells from blood. The sequence was collected from a man in his late teens or twenties in good health. This chain uses TRBV9 with TRBJ1-5; unclear D gene. The CDR3 spells CASNRGGNSNQPQHF. The CDR3 DNA is TGTGCCAGCAACCGGGGAGGGAATAGCAATCAGCCCCAGCATTTT.